The sequence of this TCR beta chain was determined in a study of T cell responses to AZD1222 COVID-19 vaccine. Findings and limits, study-wide: Donors in the cohort were predominantly white British and more often female, and clonal diversity was possibly underestimated. Regions left unmutated in variants are reportedly the target of nearly half of spike-specific TCRs. Baseline serostatus was positive in only a handful of AZD1222 recipients.

About this clone itself: Its antigen is currently unknown.

Per germline, CDR1 SEHNR and CDR2 FQNEAQ (reference sequence). V shed 5 bases, J shed 5 bases, and the junction held 9 bases outside the gene matches. This CDR3 spans 15 amino acids. Libraries were prepared by immunoSEQ multiplex PCR; TCRdb keeps only in-frame clonotypes and omits some of them. The data show about 200,000 clones, about 92% seen once. The rearrangement joins TRBV7-9 to TRBJ2-7; TRBD2 agrees at 10 bases. Sequences were derived from peripheral blood, sampled 28 days after the second dose of the MenACWY control vaccine. The TCR sequence derives from an adult who received the MenACWY meningococcal vaccine as a control. CDR3 DNA sequence: TGTGCCAGCAGCCCTCGAGCGGGAGGGTTCGACGAGCAGTACTTC. It translates to CASSPRAGGFDEQYF.